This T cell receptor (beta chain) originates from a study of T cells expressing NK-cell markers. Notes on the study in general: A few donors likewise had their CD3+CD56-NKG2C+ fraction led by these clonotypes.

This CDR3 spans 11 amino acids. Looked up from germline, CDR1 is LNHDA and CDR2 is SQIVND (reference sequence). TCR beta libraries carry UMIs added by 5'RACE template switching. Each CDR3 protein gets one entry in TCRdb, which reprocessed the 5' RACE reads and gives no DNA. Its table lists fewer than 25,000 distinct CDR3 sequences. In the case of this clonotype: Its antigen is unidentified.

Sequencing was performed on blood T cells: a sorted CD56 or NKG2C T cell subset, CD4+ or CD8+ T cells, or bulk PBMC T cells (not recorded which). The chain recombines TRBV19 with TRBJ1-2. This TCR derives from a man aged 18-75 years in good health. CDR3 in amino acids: CASRGSDGYTF.